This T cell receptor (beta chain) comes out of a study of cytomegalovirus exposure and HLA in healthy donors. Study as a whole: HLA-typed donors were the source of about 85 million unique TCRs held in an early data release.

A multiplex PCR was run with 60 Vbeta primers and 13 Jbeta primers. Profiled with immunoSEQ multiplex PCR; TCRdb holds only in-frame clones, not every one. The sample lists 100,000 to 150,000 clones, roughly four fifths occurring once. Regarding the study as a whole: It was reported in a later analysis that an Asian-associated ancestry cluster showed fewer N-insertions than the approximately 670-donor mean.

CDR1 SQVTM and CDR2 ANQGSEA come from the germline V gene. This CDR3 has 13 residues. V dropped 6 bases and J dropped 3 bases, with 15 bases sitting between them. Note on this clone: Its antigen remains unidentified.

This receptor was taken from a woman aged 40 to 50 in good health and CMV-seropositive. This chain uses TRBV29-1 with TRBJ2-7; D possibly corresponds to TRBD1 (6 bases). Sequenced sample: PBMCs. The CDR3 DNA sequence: TGCAGCGTGGTCGCCGGACAGATCTACGAGCAGTACTTC. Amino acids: CSVVAGQIYEQYF.